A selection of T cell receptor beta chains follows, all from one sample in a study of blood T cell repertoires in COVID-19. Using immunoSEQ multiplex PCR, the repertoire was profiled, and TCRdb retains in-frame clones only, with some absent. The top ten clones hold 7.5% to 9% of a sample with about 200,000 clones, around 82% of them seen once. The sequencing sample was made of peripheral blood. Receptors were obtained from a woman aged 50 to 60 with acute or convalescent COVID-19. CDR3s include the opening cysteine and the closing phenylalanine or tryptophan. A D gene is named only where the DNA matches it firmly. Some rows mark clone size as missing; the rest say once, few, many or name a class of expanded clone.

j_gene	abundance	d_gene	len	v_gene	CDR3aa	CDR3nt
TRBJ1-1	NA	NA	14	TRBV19	CASSPGSYRTEAFF	TGTGCCAGTAGTCCGGGATCCTATAGGACTGAAGCTTTCTTT
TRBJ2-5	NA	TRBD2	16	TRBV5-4	CASSLAASGIGETQYF	TGTGCCAGCAGCTTGGCAGCTAGCGGGATAGGCGAGACCCAGTACTTC
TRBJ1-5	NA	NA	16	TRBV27	CASSFRQGDSNQPQHF	TGTGCCAGCAGTTTCCGGCAGGGCGATAGCAATCAGCCCCAGCATTTT
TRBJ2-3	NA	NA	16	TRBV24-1	CATSDDRSGGSDTQYF	TGTGCCACCAGTGATGACCGGTCAGGGGGGTCAGATACGCAGTATTTT
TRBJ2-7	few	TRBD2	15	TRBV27	CASSPGTSGSDEQYF	TGTGCCAGCAGTCCAGGGACTAGCGGGAGTGACGAGCAGTACTTC
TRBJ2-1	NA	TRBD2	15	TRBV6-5	CASTLGLADYNEQFF	TGTGCCAGCACCCTAGGACTAGCGGACTACAATGAGCAGTTCTTC
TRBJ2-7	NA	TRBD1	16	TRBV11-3	CASSRDLGTGGVEQYF	TGTGCCAGCAGCCGAGACCTCGGGACAGGGGGCGTCGAGCAGTACTTC
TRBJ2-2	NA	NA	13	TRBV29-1	CSASTGSGGELFF	TGCAGCGCAAGCACAGGGAGTGGCGGGGAGCTGTTTTTT
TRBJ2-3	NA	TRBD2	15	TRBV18	CASSQGLAGQDTQYF	TGTGCCAGCTCACAGGGACTAGCGGGACAAGATACGCAGTATTTT
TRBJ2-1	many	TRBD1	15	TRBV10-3	CAISEGPAGGNEQFF	TGTGCCATCAGCGAAGGGCCCGCAGGGGGAAATGAGCAGTTCTTC
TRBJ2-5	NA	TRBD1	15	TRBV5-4	CASSFAGTGVETQYF	TGTGCCAGCAGCTTCGCCGGGACAGGGGTTGAGACCCAGTACTTC
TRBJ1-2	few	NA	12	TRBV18	CASSAANYGYTF	TGTGCCAGCTCGGCGGCGAACTATGGCTACACCTTC
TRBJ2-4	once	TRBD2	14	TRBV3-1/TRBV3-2	CASSTIAGGDIQYF	TGTGCCAGCAGCACTATAGCGGGAGGGGACATTCAGTACTTC
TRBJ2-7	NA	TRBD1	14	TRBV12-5	CASGPGQGAYEQYF	TGTGCTAGTGGCCCGGGACAGGGGGCCTACGAGCAGTACTTC
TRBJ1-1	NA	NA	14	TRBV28	CATYLGYENTEAFF	TGTGCCACCTACCTAGGTTACGAGAACACTGAAGCTTTCTTT
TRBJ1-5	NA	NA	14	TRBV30	CAWSVMGGNQPQHF	TGTGCCTGGAGTGTAATGGGAGGCAATCAGCCCCAGCATTTT
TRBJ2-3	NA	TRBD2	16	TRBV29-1	CSVEGLAGGPSDTQYF	TGCAGCGTTGAGGGTCTAGCGGGAGGGCCTTCAGATACGCAGTATTTT
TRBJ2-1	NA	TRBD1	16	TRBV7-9	CASSFRDRGPYNEQFF	TGTGCCAGCAGCTTTCGGGACAGGGGTCCGTACAATGAGCAGTTCTTC
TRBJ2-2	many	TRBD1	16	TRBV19	CASRVRGQGSTGELFF	TGTGCCAGTCGAGTAAGGGGGCAGGGGAGCACCGGGGAGCTGTTTTTT
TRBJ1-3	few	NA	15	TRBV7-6	CASSMDSYSGNTIYF	TGTGCCAGCAGCATGGACAGCTACTCTGGAAACACCATATATTTT
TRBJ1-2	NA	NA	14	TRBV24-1	CATSDSGGNYGYTF	TGTGCCACCAGTGATTCCGGCGGAAACTATGGCTACACCTTC
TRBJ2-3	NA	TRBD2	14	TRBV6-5	CASRKAGVTDTQYF	TGTGCCAGCAGGAAAGCGGGAGTTACAGATACGCAGTATTTT
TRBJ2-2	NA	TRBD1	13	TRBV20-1	CSASGTGTGELFF	TGCAGTGCTAGTGGGACAGGTACCGGGGAGCTGTTTTTT
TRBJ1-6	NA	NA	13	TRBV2	CASRGEGDSPLHF	TGTGCCAGCAGGGGCGAGGGAGATTCACCCCTCCACTTT
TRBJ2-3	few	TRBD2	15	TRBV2	CASRLRDYPTDTQYF	TGTGCCAGCCGCCTCCGGGACTACCCCACAGATACGCAGTATTTT
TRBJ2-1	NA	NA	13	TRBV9	CASSVPGYNEQFF	TGTGCCAGCAGCGTGCCGGGGTACAATGAGCAGTTCTTC
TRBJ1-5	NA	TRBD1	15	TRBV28	CASTGGQLRNQPQHF	TGTGCCAGCACCGGGGGACAGTTGCGCAATCAGCCCCAGCATTTT
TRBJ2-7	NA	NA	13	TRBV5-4	CASSLGLTYEQYF	TGTGCCAGCAGCCTCGGACTCACCTACGAGCAGTACTTC
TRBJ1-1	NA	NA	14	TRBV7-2	CASSPGTQNTEAFF	TGTGCCAGCAGCCCTGGGACACAGAACACTGAAGCTTTCTTT
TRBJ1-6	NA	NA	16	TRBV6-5	CASSYLTGGGDSPLHF	TGTGCCAGCAGTTACCTCACGGGGGGTGGTGATTCACCCCTCCACTTT
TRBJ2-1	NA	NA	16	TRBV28	CASSSWTIKSYNEQFF	TGTGCCAGCAGTTCCTGGACTATAAAATCCTACAATGAGCAGTTCTTC
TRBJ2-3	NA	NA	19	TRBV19	CASSISASNSFRPTDTQYF	TGTGCCAGTAGTATCTCGGCTAGCAATAGTTTCCGACCCACAGATACGCAGTATTTT
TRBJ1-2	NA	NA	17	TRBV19	CASTLPNSQGKAYGYTF	TGTGCCAGTACCCTACCAAACTCCCAGGGTAAGGCCTATGGCTACACCTTC
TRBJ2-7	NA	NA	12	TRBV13	CASAGRPYEQYF	TGTGCCAGCGCGGGTCGGCCCTACGAGCAGTACTTC
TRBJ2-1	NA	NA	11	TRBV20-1	CSARDKSEQFF	TGCAGTGCTAGAGATAAGAGCGAGCAGTTCTTC
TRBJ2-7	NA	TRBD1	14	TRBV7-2	CASRLHRDSYEQYF	TGTGCCAGCAGGTTACATCGGGACAGCTACGAGCAGTACTTC
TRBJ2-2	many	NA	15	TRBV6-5	CASSYSTGSTGELFF	TGTGCCAGCAGTTACTCGACGGGGAGCACCGGGGAGCTGTTTTTT
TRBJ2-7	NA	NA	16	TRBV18	CASSPSIRESSYEQYF	TGTGCCAGCTCACCATCTATACGGGAGAGCTCCTACGAGCAGTACTTC
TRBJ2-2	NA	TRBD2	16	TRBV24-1	CATSGWTSGSTGELFF	TGTGCCACCAGTGGTTGGACTAGCGGGAGCACCGGGGAGCTGTTTTTT
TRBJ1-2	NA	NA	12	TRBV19	CASSLRDYGYTF	TGTGCCAGTAGCCTCAGGGACTATGGCTACACCTTC
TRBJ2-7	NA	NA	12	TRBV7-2	CASSEGQFEQYF	TGTGCCAGCAGCGAGGGACAATTCGAGCAGTACTTC
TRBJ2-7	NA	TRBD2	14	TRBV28	CASSIASGSYEQYF	TGTGCCAGCAGTATCGCGAGCGGGAGCTACGAGCAGTACTTC
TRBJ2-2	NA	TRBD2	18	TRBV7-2	CASSLEVPVGGSTGELFF	TGTGCCAGCAGCTTAGAGGTCCCGGTGGGAGGGAGCACCGGGGAGCTGTTTTTT
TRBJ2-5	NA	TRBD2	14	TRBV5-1	CASSGVTSAETQYF	TGCGCCAGCAGCGGGGTGACTAGCGCGGAGACCCAGTACTTC
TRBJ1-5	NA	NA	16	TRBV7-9	CASSPSEGVANQPQHF	TGTGCCAGCAGCCCCAGTGAGGGGGTAGCGAATCAGCCCCAGCATTTT
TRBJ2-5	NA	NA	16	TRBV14	CASSQYGRGRRETQYF	TGTGCCAGCAGCCAATATGGCAGGGGCCGTCGAGAGACCCAGTACTTC
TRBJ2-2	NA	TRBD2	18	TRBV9	CASSVKREEMSNTGELFF	TGTGCCAGCAGCGTAAAGCGGGAGGAAATGTCCAACACCGGGGAGCTGTTTTTT
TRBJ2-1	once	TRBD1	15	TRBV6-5	CASSFTGTGINEQFF	TGTGCCAGCAGTTTCACCGGGACAGGGATAAATGAGCAGTTCTTC
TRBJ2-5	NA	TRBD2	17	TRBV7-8	CASSAGTSGSRRETQYF	TGTGCCAGCAGCGCCGGGACTAGCGGGAGTAGGAGAGAGACCCAGTACTTC
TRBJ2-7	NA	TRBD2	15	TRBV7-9	CASSHLAGPTTEQYF	TGTGCCAGCAGCCACCTAGCGGGACCAACTACCGAGCAGTACTTC
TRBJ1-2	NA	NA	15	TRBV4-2	CASSHGGVEWDGYTF	TGTGCCAGCAGCCACGGGGGGGTGGAATGGGATGGCTACACCTTC
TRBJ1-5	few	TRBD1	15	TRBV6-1	CASSETSEGARPQHF	TGTGCCAGCAGTGAAACGTCGGAGGGGGCGAGGCCCCAGCATTTT
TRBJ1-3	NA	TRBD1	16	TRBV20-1	CSASGTGGTSGNTIYF	TGCAGTGCTAGTGGGACAGGGGGAACCTCTGGAAACACCATATATTTT
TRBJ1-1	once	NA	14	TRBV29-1	CSVAQSGLNTEAFF	TGCAGCGTTGCTCAGTCAGGCCTGAACACTGAAGCTTTCTTT
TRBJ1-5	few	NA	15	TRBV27	CASSLYGDSNQPQHF	TGTGCCAGCAGTTTATACGGGGATAGCAATCAGCCCCAGCATTTT
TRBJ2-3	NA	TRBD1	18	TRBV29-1	CSVDLSPGQGLGTDTQYF	TGCAGCGTTGATCTCTCTCCGGGACAGGGGTTGGGTACAGATACGCAGTATTTT